These 17 T cell receptor beta chains came from one sample sequenced in a study of T cell responses to AZD1222 COVID-19 vaccine. TCRdb's table, derived via immunoSEQ multiplex PCR, lists solely in-frame clones and lacks some. The sample holds some 150,000 clones, less than 90% seen once. The material was peripheral blood, obtained on day 0 of MenACWY control vaccination. These receptors all stem from an adult in good health.

This rearrangement joins TRBV11-3 to TRBJ2-1; no reliable D call. V was shortened by 2 bases and J by 7 bases, with 6 bases between the two germline ends. CDR3 size: 12 residues. CDR1 is SGHNT and CDR2 is YENEEA in the germline V gene. The CDR3 reads CASSLNANEQFF. CDR3 bases: TGTGCCAGCAGCTTAAATGCTAATGAGCAGTTCTTC.

The chain joins TRBV7-2 to TRBJ1-6; 7 bases fit TRBD1. This CDR3 region has 17 residues. Unmatched junction bases numbered 13, after V lost 2 bases and J lost 9 bases. The V gene's germline CDR1 is SGHTA and CDR2 FQGNSA. CDR3 region: CASSLYPQGGLGSPLHF. DNA of the CDR3: TGTGCCAGCAGCTTATATCCTCAGGGGGGGCTGGGTTCACCCCTCCACTTT.

The rearrangement links TRBV27 to TRBJ1-6; a possible D gene is TRBD1 (5 bases). This CDR3 region has 13 residues. V lost 4 bases, J lost 9 bases, and 10 bases lay in between. CDR1 is MNHEY and CDR2 is SMNVEV in the germline V gene (reference sequence). In nucleotides, the CDR3 is TGTGCCAGCAGTTCCTCAGGGCTTTCACCCCTCCACTTT. Its protein is CASSSSGLSPLHF.

J is TRBJ2-1 and V is TRBV2; D possibly uses TRBD1 or TRBD2 (5 bases each). The CDR3 contains 15 residues. Germline V gives CDR1 SNHLY, CDR2 FYNNEI. V lost 7 bases, J lost 0 bases, and 13 bases lay in between. CDR3 coding DNA: TGTGCCAGCACAGCCGGGGCCACCTCCTACAATGAGCAGTTCTTC. It specifies CASTAGATSYNEQFF.

The V and J genes are TRBV10-2 and TRBJ1-5, with 10 bases aligning to TRBD1. Germline assignment: CDR1 WSHSY and CDR2 SAAADI. The V segment lost 6 bases and the J segment 1 base; nucleotides outside the gene matches: 3. This CDR3 is built from 15 residues. The CDR3 nucleotides are TGCGCCAGCAGACCGACAGGGGGCAGCAATCAGCCCCAGCATTTT. This translates into CASRPTGGSNQPQHF.

The chain links TRBV25-1 to TRBJ1-2, with 12 bases aligning to TRBD1. Germline trimming cut 8 bases from V and 7 bases from J; bases unmatched to any gene: 5. Germline V gene data show CDR1 as MGHDK and CDR2 as SYGVNS. The CDR3 contains 13 residues. DNA of the CDR3: TGTGCCAGCGGGGGACAGGGGGCTGGTGGCTACACCTTC. This encodes CASGGQGAGGYTF.

This sequence joins TRBV5-6 and TRBJ2-1; D is uncertain. The germline V gene encodes CDR1 SGHDT and CDR2 YYEEEE. The CDR3 is 12 amino acids. V was pared by 0 bases and J by 8 bases, with 6 bases between. In DNA form, the CDR3 reads TGTGCCAGCAGCTTGGGATCCGATGAGCAGTTCTTC. As protein: CASSLGSDEQFF.

This clone was picked up a small number of times. The chain employs TRBV10-3 and TRBJ1-5; TRBD1 agrees at 7 bases. Germline V gene data show CDR1 as ENHRY and CDR2 as SYGVKD. V lost 3 bases to trimming and J lost 0 bases; unmatched junction nucleotides: 11. CDR3 length: 18 amino acids. As DNA, the CDR3 is TGTGCCATCAGTGAATCCCTTATTTCAGGGGGTAGCAATCAGCCCCAGCATTTT. Translated, it gives CAISESLISGGSNQPQHF.

J is TRBJ2-4 and V is TRBV19; 8 nucleotides align to TRBD1. V dropped 8 bases and J dropped 8; count of bases not matched to a gene: 11. Looked up from germline, CDR1 is LNHDA and CDR2 is SQIVND (reference sequence). The CDR3 is 14 amino acids. Here the CDR3 DNA reads TGTGCCAGTCAGACAGGGGACATCCCTTACATTCAGTACTTC. This codes for CASQTGDIPYIQYF.

V usage is TRBV11-2 and J usage is TRBJ1-4; TRBD1 might be the D (6 bases). This CDR3 has 16 amino acids. CDR1 and CDR2 (germline): SGHAT, FQNNGV. V was cut by 8 bases and J by 3 bases, with 19 bases left in between. CDR3 loop: CASGEGTLVANEKLFF. As DNA, the CDR3 is TGTGCCAGCGGTGAGGGGACACTGGTCGCTAATGAAAAACTGTTTTTT.

The chain recombines TRBV24-1 with TRBJ2-5; D unresolved. Germline lookup yields CDR1 KGHDR and CDR2 SFDVKD. The CDR3 contains 12 residues. Deletions cut 9 bases from V and 5 bases from J, with 12 bases between. DNA for the CDR3: TGTGCCACCCGTGGCAATGAGGAGACCCAGTACTTC. Its translation is CATRGNEETQYF.

CDR3 coding DNA: TGTGCCAGCAGCTTGGTCGGGGGAGCTGGAAACACCATATATTTT. This encodes CASSLVGGAGNTIYF. V usage is TRBV7-8 and J usage is TRBJ1-3, with a weak D call TRBD1 (5 bases). The CDR3 totals 15 residues. The V end lost 3 bases, the J end lost 2 bases, and 11 bases lay between the germline ends. CDR1 is SGHVS and CDR2 is FQNEAQ in the germline V gene.

Of note for this clone: Other nucleotide sequences in the sample specify the same CDR3. The V and J genes are TRBV10-2 and TRBJ2-1; D perhaps matches TRBD2 (5 bases). CDR3 length equals 11 residues. The germline V gene has CDR1 WSHSY and CDR2 SAAADI. The ends were cut back, 6 bases at V and 6 bases at J, with 6 bases in the middle. The DNA for the CDR3 is TGCGCCAGCAGCGGAGGCAATGAGCAGTTCTTC. This sequence encodes CASSGGNEQFF.

V and J are TRBV15 and TRBJ2-5; D is unresolved. The germline gives CDR1 LNHNV, CDR2 YYDKDF (reference sequence). Deletions cut 0 bases from V and 6 bases from J, with 8 bases between. The CDR3 spans 13 residues. CDR3 nucleotides: TGTGCCACCAGCAGAGATCTGACTCAGACCCAGTACTTC. It is translated as CATSRDLTQTQYF.

J is TRBJ2-7 and V is TRBV6-1; no clear D. Germline CDR1 and CDR2: MNHNS and SASEGT. The ends were cut back, 2 bases at V and 2 bases at J, with 10 bases in the middle. The CDR3 is 14 residues long. The CDR3 reads CASSELGAAYEQYV. CDR3 coding DNA: TGTGCCAGCAGTGAACTCGGCGCGGCCTACGAGCAGTACGTC.

V usage is TRBV4-3 and J usage is TRBJ2-1; 12 nucleotides match TRBD2. This CDR3 region has 15 residues. V shed 1 base, J shed 8 bases, and the junction held 3 bases outside the gene matches. Looked up from germline, CDR1 is LGHNA and CDR2 is YSLEER. CDR3 amino acids: CASSQGLAGVHEQFF. The CDR3 nucleotides are TGCGCCAGCAGCCAAGGACTAGCGGGAGTCCATGAGCAGTTCTTC.

A single count supports this clone. J is TRBJ2-5 and V is TRBV7-9; 10 nucleotides line up with TRBD1. The CDR3 covers 17 residues. The J segment lost 1 base and the V segment lost 3 bases, leaving 8 bases of the junction unmatched. Per the germline V gene, CDR1 is SEHNR and CDR2 is FQNEAQ (reference sequence). For the CDR3, the DNA is TGTGCCAGCAGCTTGGGGGACAGGGGTGTTGGCCAAGAGACCCAGTACTTC. Protein sequence: CASSLGDRGVGQETQYF.